The following is a T cell receptor beta chain sequence with its context. The data originate from a study of blood T cell repertoires in COVID-19. About the research overall: The analysed material was cDNA or gDNA that came from T cells, B-cell-depleted T cells, or PBMCs.

Original data processing: Estimation of nucleated cell counts was performed using reference gene primer amplification. Measured with immunoSEQ multiplex PCR; TCRdb has only the in-frame clones, and not every one. From that table come the V and J calls and clone size; the DNA was used to work out D and trimming. There are roughly 52,000 clones in the sample; roughly 86% occur only once, and under 30% lies in the top ten. This CDR3 spans 11 amino acids. V was trimmed by 3 bases and J by 5 bases, leaving 3 bases between them. CDR1 is SGDLS and CDR2 is YYNGEE in the germline V gene. The source of this sequence is an elderly woman with acute or convalescent COVID-19. Sequences were obtained from peripheral blood. The chain is built from TRBV9 and TRBJ2-1; D call uncertain. The CDR3 is CASSADNEQFF. As DNA, the CDR3 is TGTGCCAGCAGCGCCGACAATGAGCAGTTCTTC. Together with reference TRBV9 and TRBJ2-1, the CDR3 gives the full variable domain: DSGVTQTPKHLITATGQRVTLRCSPRSGDLSVYWYQQSLDQGLQFLIQYYNGEERAKGNILERFSAQQFPDLHSELNLSSLELGDSALYFCASSADNEQFFGPGTRLTVL.